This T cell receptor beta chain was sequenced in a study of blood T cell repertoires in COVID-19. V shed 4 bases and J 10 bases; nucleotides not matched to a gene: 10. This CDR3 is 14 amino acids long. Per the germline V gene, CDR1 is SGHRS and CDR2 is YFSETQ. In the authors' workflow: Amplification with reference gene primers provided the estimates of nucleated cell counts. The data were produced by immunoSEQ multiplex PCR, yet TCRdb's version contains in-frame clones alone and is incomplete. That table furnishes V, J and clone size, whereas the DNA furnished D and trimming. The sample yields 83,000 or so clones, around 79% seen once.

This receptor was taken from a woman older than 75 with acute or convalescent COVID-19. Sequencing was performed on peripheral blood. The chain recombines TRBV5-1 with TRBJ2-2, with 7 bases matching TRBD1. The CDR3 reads CASSPSQGVAELFF. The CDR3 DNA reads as TGCGCCAGCAGCCCATCGCAGGGGGTCGCGGAGCTGTTTTTT.